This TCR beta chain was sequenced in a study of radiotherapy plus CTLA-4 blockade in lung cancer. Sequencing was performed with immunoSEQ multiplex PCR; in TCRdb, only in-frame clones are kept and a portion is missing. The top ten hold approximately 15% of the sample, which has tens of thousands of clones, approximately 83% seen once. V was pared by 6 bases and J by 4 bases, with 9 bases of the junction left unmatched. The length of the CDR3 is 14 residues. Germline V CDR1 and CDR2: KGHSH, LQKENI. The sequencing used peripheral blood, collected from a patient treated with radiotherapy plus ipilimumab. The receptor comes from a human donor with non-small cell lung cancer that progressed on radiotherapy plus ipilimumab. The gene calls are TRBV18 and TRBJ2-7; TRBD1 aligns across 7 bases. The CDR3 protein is CASSPLGQAYEQYF. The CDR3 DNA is TGTGCCAGCTCCCCTCTAGGACAGGCATACGAGCAGTACTTC.